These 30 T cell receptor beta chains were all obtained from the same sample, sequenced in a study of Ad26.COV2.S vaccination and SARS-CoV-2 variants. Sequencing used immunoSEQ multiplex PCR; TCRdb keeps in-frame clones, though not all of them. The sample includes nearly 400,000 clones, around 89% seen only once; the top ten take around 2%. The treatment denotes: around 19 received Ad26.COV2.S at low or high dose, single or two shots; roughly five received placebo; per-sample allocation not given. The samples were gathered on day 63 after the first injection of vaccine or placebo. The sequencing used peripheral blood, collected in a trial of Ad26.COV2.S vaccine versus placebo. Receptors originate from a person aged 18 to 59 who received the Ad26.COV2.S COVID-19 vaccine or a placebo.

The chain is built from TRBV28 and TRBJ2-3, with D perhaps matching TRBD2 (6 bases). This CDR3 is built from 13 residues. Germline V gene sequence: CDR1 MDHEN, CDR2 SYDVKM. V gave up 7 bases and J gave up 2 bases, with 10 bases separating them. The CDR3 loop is CASTASDTDTQYF. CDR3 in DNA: TGTGCCAGCACGGCTAGCGACACAGATACGCAGTATTTT.

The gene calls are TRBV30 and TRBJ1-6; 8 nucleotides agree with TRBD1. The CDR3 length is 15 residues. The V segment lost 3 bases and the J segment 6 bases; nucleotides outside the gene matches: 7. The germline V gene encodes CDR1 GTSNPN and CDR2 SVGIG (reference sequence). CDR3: CAWSLTGGSNSPLHF. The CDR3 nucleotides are TGTGCCTGGAGCCTAACAGGGGGAAGTAATTCACCCCTCCACTTT.

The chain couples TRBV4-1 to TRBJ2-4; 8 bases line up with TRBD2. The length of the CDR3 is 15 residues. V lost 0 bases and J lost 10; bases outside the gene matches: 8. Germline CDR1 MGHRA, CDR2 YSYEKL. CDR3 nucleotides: TGCGCCAGCAGCCAAGATCAAAGCGGGAGAATAATTCAGTACTTC. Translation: CASSQDQSGRIIQYF.

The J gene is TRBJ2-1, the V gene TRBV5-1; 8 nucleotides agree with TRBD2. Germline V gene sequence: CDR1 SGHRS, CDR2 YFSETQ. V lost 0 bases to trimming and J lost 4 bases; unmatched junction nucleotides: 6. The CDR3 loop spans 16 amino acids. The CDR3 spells CASSLVGTRLYNEQFF. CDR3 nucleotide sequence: TGCGCCAGCAGCTTGGTTGGGACTAGATTATACAATGAGCAGTTCTTC.

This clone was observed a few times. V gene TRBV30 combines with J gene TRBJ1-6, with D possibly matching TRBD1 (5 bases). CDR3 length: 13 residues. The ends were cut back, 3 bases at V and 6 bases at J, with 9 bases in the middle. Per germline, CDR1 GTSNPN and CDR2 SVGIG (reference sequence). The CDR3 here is CAWSETVNSPLHF. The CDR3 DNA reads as TGTGCCTGGAGCGAGACAGTTAATTCACCCCTCCACTTT.

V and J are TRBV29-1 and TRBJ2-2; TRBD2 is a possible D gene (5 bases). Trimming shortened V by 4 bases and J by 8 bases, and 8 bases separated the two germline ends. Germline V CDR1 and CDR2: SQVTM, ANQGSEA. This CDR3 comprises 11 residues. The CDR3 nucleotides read TGCAGCGTTGTGGCGGGTGGGGAGCTGTTTTTT. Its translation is CSVVAGGELFF.

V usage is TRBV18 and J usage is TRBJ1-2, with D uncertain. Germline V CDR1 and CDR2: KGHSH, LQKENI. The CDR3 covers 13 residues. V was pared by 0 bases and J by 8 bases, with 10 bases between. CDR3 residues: CASSPPIGQGYTF. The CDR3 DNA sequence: TGTGCCAGCTCACCACCGATAGGGCAGGGCTACACCTTC.

The CDR3 coding sequence is TGTGCCAGCAGCTTCGACGGGTCGCCCTACGAGCAGTACTTC. Translating it yields CASSFDGSPYEQYF. V is TRBV5-6 and J is TRBJ2-7; D is ambiguous. The V end was cut by 2 bases, the J end by 2 bases, with 11 bases between. The CDR3 spans 14 residues. Germline assignment: CDR1 SGHDT and CDR2 YYEEEE. The variable domain in full, completed from reference TRBV5-6 and TRBJ2-7, reads DAGVTQSPTHLIKTRGQQVTLRCSPKSGHDTVSWYQQALGQGPQFIFQYYEEEERQRGNFPDRFSGHQFPNYSSELNVNALLLGDSALYLCASSFDGSPYEQYFGPGTRLTVT.

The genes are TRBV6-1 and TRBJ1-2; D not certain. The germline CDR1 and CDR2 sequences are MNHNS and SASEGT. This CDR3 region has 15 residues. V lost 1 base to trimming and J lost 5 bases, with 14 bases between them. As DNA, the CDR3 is TGTGCCAGCAGTGAAGTCGGGAACGGCGGGTATGGCTACACCTTC. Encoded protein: CASSEVGNGGYGYTF.

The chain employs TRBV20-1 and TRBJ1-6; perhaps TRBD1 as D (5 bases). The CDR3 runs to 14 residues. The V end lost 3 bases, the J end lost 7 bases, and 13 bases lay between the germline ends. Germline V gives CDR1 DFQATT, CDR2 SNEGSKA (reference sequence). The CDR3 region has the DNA TGCAGTGCTAGTGCCCGGGGGTCGAATTCACCCCTCCACTTT. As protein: CSASARGSNSPLHF.

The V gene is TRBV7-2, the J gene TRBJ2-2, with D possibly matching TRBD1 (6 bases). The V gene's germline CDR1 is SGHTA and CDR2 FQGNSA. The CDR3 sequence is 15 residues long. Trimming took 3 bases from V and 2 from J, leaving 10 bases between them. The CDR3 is CASSLGTQNTGELFF. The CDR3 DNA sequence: TGTGCCAGCAGCTTGGGGACACAAAACACCGGGGAGCTGTTTTTT.

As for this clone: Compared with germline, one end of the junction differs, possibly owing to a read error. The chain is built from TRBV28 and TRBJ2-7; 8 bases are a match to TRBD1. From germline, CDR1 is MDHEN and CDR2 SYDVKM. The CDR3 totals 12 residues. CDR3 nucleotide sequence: TGTGCCAGCAGTCCAACCGGACAGGGAAACGTCTTC. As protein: CASSPTGQGNVF. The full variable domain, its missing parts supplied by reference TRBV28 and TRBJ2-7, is DVKVTQSSRYLVKRTGEKVFLECVQDMDHENMFWYRQDPGLGLRLIYFSYDVKMKEKGDIPEGYSVSREKKERFSLILESASTNQTSMYLCASSPTGQGNVFGPGTRLTVT.

The CDR3 sequence: CSAREANEQFF. In DNA form, the CDR3 reads TGCAGTGCTAGAGAGGCCAATGAGCAGTTCTTC. The V and J genes are TRBV20-1 and TRBJ2-1, with unresolved D. V lost 0 bases and J lost 6, with 3 bases in between. The CDR3 is 11 residues long. Germline loops: CDR1 DFQATT, CDR2 SNEGSKA (reference sequence).

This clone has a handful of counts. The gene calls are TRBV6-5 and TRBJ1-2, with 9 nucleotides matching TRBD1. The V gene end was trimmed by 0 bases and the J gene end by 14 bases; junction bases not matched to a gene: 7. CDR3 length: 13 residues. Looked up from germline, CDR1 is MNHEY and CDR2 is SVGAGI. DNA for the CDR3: TGTGCCAGCAGTTACTCGGAACAGGGGGCGCATACCTTC. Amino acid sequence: CASSYSEQGAHTF.

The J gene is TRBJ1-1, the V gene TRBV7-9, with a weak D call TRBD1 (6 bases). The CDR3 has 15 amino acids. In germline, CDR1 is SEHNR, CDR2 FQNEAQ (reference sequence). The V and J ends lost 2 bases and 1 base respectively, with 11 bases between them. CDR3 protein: CASSLRGAANTEAFF. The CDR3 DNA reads TGTGCCAGCAGCTTAAGGGGGGCAGCGAACACTGAAGCTTTCTTT.

The CDR3 DNA sequence: TGTGCCAGCAGCGGCCGCGCCGGTGAGGCCCTCCACTTT. Protein: CASSGRAGEALHF. The rearrangement uses TRBV28 and TRBJ1-6; D is undetermined. The germline V gene has CDR1 MDHEN and CDR2 SYDVKM. The V end was cut by 6 bases, the J end by 14 bases, with 17 bases between. This CDR3 contains 13 residues.

This CDR3 reads CSVTPGLPDTQYF. CDR3 nucleotide sequence: TGCAGCGTCACCCCCGGGCTGCCAGATACGCAGTATTTT. The chain uses TRBV29-1 and TRBJ2-3; D ambiguous. Looked up from germline, CDR1 is SQVTM and CDR2 is ANQGSEA. The CDR3 length is 13 residues. Trimming shortened V by 6 bases and J by 4 bases, and 14 bases separated the two germline ends.

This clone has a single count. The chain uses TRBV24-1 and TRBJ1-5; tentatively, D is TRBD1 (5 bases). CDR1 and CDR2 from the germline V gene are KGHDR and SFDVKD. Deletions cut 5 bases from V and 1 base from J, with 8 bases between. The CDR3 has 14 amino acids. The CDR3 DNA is TGTGCCACCAGTGGCCGGGACAGCAATCAGCCCCAGCATTTT. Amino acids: CATSGRDSNQPQHF.

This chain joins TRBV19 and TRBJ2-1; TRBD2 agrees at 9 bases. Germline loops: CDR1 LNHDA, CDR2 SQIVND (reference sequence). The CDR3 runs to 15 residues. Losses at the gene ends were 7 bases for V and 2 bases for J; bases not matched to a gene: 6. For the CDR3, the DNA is TGTGCCAGTACCCTAGCTAGCGGGGCCTACAATGAGCAGTTCTTC. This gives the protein CASTLASGAYNEQFF.

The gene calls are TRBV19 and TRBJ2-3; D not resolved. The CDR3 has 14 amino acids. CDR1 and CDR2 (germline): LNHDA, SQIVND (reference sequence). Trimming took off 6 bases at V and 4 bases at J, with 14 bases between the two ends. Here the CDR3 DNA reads TGTGCCAGTAGCCTAGGCCCGGGCCCAGATACGCAGTATTTT. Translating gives CASSLGPGPDTQYF.

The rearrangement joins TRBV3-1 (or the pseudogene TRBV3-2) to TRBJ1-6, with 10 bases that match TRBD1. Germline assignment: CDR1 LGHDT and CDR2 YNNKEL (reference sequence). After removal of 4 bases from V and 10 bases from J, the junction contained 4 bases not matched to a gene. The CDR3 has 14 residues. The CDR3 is CASSPGQGGSPLHF. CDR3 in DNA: TGTGCCAGCAGCCCAGGACAGGGGGGATCACCCCTCCACTTT.

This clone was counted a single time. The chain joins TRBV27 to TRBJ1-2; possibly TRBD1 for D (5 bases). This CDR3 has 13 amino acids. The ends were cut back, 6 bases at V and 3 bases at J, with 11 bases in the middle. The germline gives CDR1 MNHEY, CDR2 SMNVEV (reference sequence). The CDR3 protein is CASRGVADYGYTF. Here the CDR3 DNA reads TGTGCCAGCAGAGGGGTGGCGGACTATGGCTACACCTTC.

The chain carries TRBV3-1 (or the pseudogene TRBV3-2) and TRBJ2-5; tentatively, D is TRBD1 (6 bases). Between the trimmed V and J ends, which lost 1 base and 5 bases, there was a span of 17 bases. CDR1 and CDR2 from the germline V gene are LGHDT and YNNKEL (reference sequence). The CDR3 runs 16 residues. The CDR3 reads CASSQGWAGAEETQYF. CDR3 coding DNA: TGTGCCAGCAGCCAAGGTTGGGCAGGGGCGGAGGAGACCCAGTACTTC.

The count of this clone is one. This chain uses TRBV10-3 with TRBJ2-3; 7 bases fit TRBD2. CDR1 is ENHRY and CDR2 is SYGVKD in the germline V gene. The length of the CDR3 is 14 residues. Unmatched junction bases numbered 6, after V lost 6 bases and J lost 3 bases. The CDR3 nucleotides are TGTGCCATCAGGGGGGGGTTTGGGACAGATACGCAGTATTTT. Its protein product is CAIRGGFGTDTQYF.

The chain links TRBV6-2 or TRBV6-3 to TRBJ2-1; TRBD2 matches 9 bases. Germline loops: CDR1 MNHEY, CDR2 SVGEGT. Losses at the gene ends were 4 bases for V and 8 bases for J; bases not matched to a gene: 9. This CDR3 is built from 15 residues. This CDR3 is CASSWGLAPGHEQFF. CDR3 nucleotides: TGTGCCAGCAGTTGGGGACTAGCTCCCGGGCATGAGCAGTTCTTC.

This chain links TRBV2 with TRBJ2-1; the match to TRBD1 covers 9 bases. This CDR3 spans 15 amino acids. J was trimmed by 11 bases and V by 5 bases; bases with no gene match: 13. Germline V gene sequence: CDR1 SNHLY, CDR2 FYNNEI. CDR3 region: CASSPGQGEYPKQFF. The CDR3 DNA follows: TGTGCCAGCAGTCCGGGACAGGGCGAGTACCCGAAGCAGTTCTTC.

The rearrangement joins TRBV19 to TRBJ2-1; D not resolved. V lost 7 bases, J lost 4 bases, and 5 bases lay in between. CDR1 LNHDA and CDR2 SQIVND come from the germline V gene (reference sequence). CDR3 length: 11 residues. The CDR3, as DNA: TGTGCCAGTACCCTATACAATGAGCAGTTCTTC. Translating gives CASTLYNEQFF.

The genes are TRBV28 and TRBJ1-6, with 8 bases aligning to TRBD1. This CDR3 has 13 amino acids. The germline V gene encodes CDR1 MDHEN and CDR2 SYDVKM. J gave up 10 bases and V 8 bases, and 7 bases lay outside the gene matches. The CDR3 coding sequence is TGTGCCAGCCGTCCGGACAGGGTCTCACCCCTCCACTTT. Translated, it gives CASRPDRVSPLHF.

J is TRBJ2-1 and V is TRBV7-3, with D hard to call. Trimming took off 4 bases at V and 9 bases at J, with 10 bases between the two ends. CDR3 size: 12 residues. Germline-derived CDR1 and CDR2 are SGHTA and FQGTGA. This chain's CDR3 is CASSSNPGEQFF. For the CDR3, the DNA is TGTGCCAGCAGCTCAAATCCCGGTGAGCAGTTCTTC.

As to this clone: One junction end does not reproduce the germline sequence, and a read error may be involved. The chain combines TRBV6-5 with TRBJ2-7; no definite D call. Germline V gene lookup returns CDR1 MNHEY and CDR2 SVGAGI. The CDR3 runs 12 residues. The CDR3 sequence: CASSYDGSLGVF. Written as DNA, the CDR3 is TGTGCCAGCAGTTACGACGGCAGCCTAGGAGTCTTC.